Below, 23 T cell receptor delta chains from the same sample are listed, as sequenced in a study of γδ T cells in repeated Plasmodium falciparum infection. TCRdb used CATT to re-call clones from the multiplex PCR reads. Altogether some 100,000 delta-chain clones are present, 1.4% being singletons, with the ten largest covering 9%. Gammadelta T cells were flow-sorted from PBMC into Vgamma9/Vdelta2+ and Vdelta2-negative populations for bulk analysis. Sequenced: gamma-delta T cells from blood. Source of these receptors: a pool of human donors (malaria-infected and uninfected, not separated).

The sample holds a few counts of this clone. A far larger clone is off by one base, so a read error is likely. The same CDR3 arises from other DNA sequences in this sample as well. The chain links TRDV1 to TRDJ1, with D perhaps matching TRDD3 (6 bases). This CDR3 contains 19 residues. Looked up from germline, CDR1 is TSWWSYY and CDR2 is QGS. V was clipped by 9 bases and J by 11 bases, with 40 bases between them. In DNA form, the CDR3 reads TGTGCTCTCGGGTCATTCGCCCCCCTACTGGGACGACCTCGTTTTAAGCTCATCTTT. As protein: CALGSFAPLLGRPRFKLIF.

This clone occurred a few times. This DNA's translation and the protein TCRdb lists, from a much larger clone, do not match at residue 10, likely due to a read error; the protein shown is translated from the DNA. V usage is TRDV2 and J usage is TRDJ1, with D possibly matching TRDD3 (6 bases). The J gene is not listed in TCRdb, so it was assigned here from a DNA match to germline. The V end lost 0 bases, the J end lost 1 base, and 23 bases lay between the germline ends. Germline CDR1 is GEAIGNYY and CDR2 is EKD. This CDR3 has 19 residues. The CDR3 is CACDTLGGDAEGVTDKLIF. The CDR3 DNA sequence: TGTGCCTGTGACACCCTCGGTGGGGATGCCGAGGGGGTCACCGATAAACTCATCTTT.

Comments on this clone: With a far larger clone one base away, a read error is the likely cause. Additional DNA sequences in this sample encode the identical CDR3. The chain recombines TRDV3 with TRDJ1; D is undetermined. Germline CDR1 reads TVYSNPD; CDR2 reads GDNSRS (reference sequence). V lost 1 base, J lost 0 bases, and 24 bases lay in between. This CDR3 region has 18 residues. This CDR3 is CAFIVNQGLLTYTDKLIF. CDR3 nucleotides: TGTGCCTTTATAGTTAACCAGGGACTCCTGACGTACACCGATAAACTCATCTTT.

This clone was seen ten or more times. Other DNA sequences of this sample code for an identical CDR3. The chain carries TRDV1 and TRDJ1, with 11 nucleotides matching TRDD3. The CDR3 has 23 amino acids. The V and J ends lost 0 bases and 0 bases, in that order; junction bases with no gene match: 21. Per the germline V gene, CDR1 is TSWWSYY and CDR2 is QGS. The CDR3 reads CALGELLRPRLSWGIPYTDKLIF. DNA for the CDR3: TGTGCTCTTGGGGAACTACTTCGTCCTAGATTAAGCTGGGGGATACCGTACACCGATAAACTCATCTTT.

This clone has more than one count but fewer than ten. It differs at one base from a far larger clone, so likely a read error. Other DNA sequences within the sample encode an identical CDR3. J is TRDJ1 and V is TRDV1, with 9 nucleotides matching TRDD3. Since TCRdb gives no J gene, matching the DNA to germline was used here to assign it. The CDR3 runs 20 residues. Germline CDR1 reads TSWWSYY; CDR2 reads QGS. The CDR3 DNA reads as TGCGCTCTTGGGGCCCTCATATTCCCGGATTCTGGGGGATACACCGATAAACTCATCTTT. This translates into CALGALIFPDSGGYTDKLIF.

In this sample, this clone turned up a few times. The translation of this DNA and the TCRdb protein of a much larger clone differ at residue 9, probably owing to a read error; the protein shown here is translated from the DNA. The V call is TRAV14/DV4, the J call TRDJ1; TRDD3 matches at 10 bases. Germline CDR1 and CDR2: TSDPSYG and QGSYDQQN (reference sequence). V was clipped by 0 bases and J by 10 bases; unmatched bases: 20. This CDR3 contains 19 residues. The chain's CDR3 is CAMREGDSHYWGIPRGLIF. CDR3 nucleotides: TGTGCAATGAGAGAGGGTGATTCTCATTACTGGGGGATCCCGCGGGGACTCATCTTT.

Comments on this clone: The protein in TCRdb stems from a much larger clone and differs at residue 8 from this DNA's translation, likely a read error; here the protein is translated from the DNA. V gene TRDV2 combines with J gene TRDJ3; D is undetermined. No J segment appears in TCRdb, so it was assigned here by matching the sequence to germline. The CDR3 has 16 amino acids. Trimming cost V 0 bases and J 2 bases, with 7 bases left between them. Germline CDR1 reads GEAIGNYY; CDR2 reads EKD. The CDR3 region is CACDTGSAWDTRQMFF. The CDR3 nucleotides read TGTGCCTGTGACACCGGCAGCGCCTGGGACACCCGACAGATGTTTTTC.

Details on this clone: The protein held in TCRdb is that of a much larger clone and does not match this DNA's translation at residue 11, likely because of a read error; the protein shown is translated from the DNA. This chain links TRDV2 with TRDJ3; 9 nucleotides align to TRDD3. TCRdb gives no J gene; it was assigned here by matching the DNA to germline. V lost 0 bases, J lost 0 bases, and 11 bases stayed unmatched. Per the germline V gene, CDR1 is GEAIGNYY and CDR2 is EKD. The CDR3 covers 21 residues. The CDR3 coding sequence is TGTGCCTGTGACACCGGGGAATGGGGGATATGCAGCTCCTGGGACACCCGACAGATGTTTTTC. It is translated as CACDTGEWGICSSWDTRQMFF.

About this clone itself: A far more abundant clone sits one base away, making this likely a read error. Distinct nucleotide sequences in the sample also encode this CDR3. The chain couples TRDV1 to TRDJ1, with D perhaps matching TRDD3 (6 bases). Matching the DNA to germline supplied the J gene, which TCRdb does not give. The V end was cut by 3 bases, the J end by 2 bases, with 31 bases between. Germline loops: CDR1 TSWWSYY, CDR2 QGS. The CDR3 is 21 amino acids. As DNA, the CDR3 is TGTGCTCTTGGGGAGCTAAAACTCCTCCGGGCTTGGGGATTTAGGACCGATAAACTCATCTTT. It codes for CALGELKLLRAWGFRTDKLIF.

This clone has a handful of counts. A read error likely explains this, since a far larger clone differs by one base. Other DNA sequences within the sample encode an identical CDR3. This chain uses TRDV1 with TRDJ1, with 10 bases aligning to TRDD3. No J gene is reported in TCRdb; it was inferred here by comparing the DNA with germline. Germline V gives CDR1 TSWWSYY, CDR2 QGS. The CDR3 is made up of 20 amino acids. The CDR3 loop reads CALGELFFLRGIRSTDKLIF. As DNA, the CDR3 is TGTGCTCTCGGGGAACTTTTCTTCCTACGGGGGATACGATCCACCGATAAACTCATCTTT.

This clone was observed a handful of times. A far larger clone is one base from this, pointing to a likely read error. Different DNA sequences within this sample yield the same CDR3. The V segment is TRDV2, and no J call was made; the D call in the table, TRDD3, was not verified against the DNA. Germline CDR1 and CDR2: GEAIGNYY and EKD. CDR3 length equals 15 residues. The CDR3: CACDILGEEADKLIF. CDR3 bases: TGTGCCTGTGACATCCTGGGGGAGGAAGCCGATAAGCTCATCTTT.

On this clone itself: Translating this DNA gives a protein that differs at residue 10 from the TCRdb one, which belongs to a much larger clone; a read error is likely, and the protein shown is this translation. The V call is TRDV2, the J call TRDJ1; 10 nucleotides align to TRDD3. The J segment lost 0 bases and the V segment lost 3 bases, leaving 24 bases of the junction unmatched. The V gene's germline CDR1 is GEAIGNYY and CDR2 EKD. This CDR3 region has 22 residues. CDR3 sequence: CACDPVLGDALGVDEYTDKLIF. The CDR3 bases are TGTGCCTGTGACCCTGTACTGGGGGATGCCCTCGGAGTTGATGAGTACACCGATAAACTCATCTTT.

Comments on this clone: A far larger clone is one base from this, pointing to a likely read error. Other DNA sequences of this sample code for an identical CDR3. The rearrangement joins TRDV2 to TRDJ1; 7 bases fit TRDD3. The J gene, missing from TCRdb, was assigned here through DNA to germline matching. With V trimmed by 0 bases and J by 0 bases, 9 bases remained unmatched. Germline assignment: CDR1 GEAIGNYY and CDR2 EKD. CDR3 length equals 17 residues. Here the CDR3 DNA reads TGTGCCTGTGACACCGTCGGTACGGGGGGATACACCGATAAACTCATCTTT. The encoded protein is CACDTVGTGGYTDKLIF.

This clone appeared many times. V gene TRDV2 combines with J gene TRDJ1, with 10 positions matching TRDD3. Germline V gene lookup returns CDR1 GEAIGNYY and CDR2 EKD. The CDR3 length is 17 residues. J lost 0 bases, V lost 0 bases, and 6 bases had no gene match. DNA of the CDR3: TGTGCCTGTGACACCGTTACTGGGGGATCCAACACCGATAAACTCATCTTT. Translating it yields CACDTVTGGSNTDKLIF.

This clone appeared many times. Other DNA sequences of this sample code for an identical CDR3. The rearrangement joins TRDV1 to TRDJ1; D may be TRDD2 (6 bases). V was trimmed by 1 base and J by 0 bases, leaving 30 bases between them. Germline V gene data show CDR1 as TSWWSYY and CDR2 as QGS. The CDR3 contains 22 residues. The CDR3 region is CALGEPRPSRRYWSGYTDKLIF. CDR3 bases: TGTGCTCTTGGGGAACCCCGGCCTTCCAGGCGTTACTGGTCGGGGTACACCGATAAACTCATCTTT.

This clone was found a few times. A far larger clone lies a single base away; this is likely a read error. Other DNA sequences from this sample encode an identical CDR3 as well. The genes are TRDV1 and TRDJ1, with 11 bases aligning to TRDD3. Assignment of the J gene here rests on matching the DNA to germline, because TCRdb gives none. The length of the CDR3 is 19 residues. Germline V CDR1 and CDR2: TSWWSYY, QGS. CDR3 nucleotides: TGTGCCCTTGGGGAGCCCTCGGCTGGGGGATACTCCTACACCGATAAACTCATCTTT. Residues: CALGEPSAGGYSYTDKLIF.

This clone was seen more than once but under ten times. With only one base between it and a far larger clone, this is likely a read error. Other DNA variants within this sample encode the same CDR3. The chain joins TRDV1 to TRDJ1; 9 nucleotides agree with TRDD3. No J segment appears in TCRdb, so it was assigned here by matching the sequence to germline. This CDR3 is built from 15 residues. The V gene's germline CDR1 is TSWWSYY and CDR2 QGS. V lost 5 bases and J lost 8; bases outside the gene matches: 12. DNA of the CDR3: TGTGCTCTTGGGAACCTATTGGGGATACGACACAAACTCATCTTT. Encoded protein: CALGNLLGIRHKLIF.

This clone was observed a few times. The protein recorded in TCRdb matches a much larger clone and deviates from this DNA's translation at residue 7, suggesting a read error; the protein here is obtained by translating the DNA. V usage is TRDV1 and J usage is TRDJ1, with D unclear. Trimming cost V 1 base and J 2 bases, with 14 bases left between them. CDR1 and CDR2 from the germline V gene are TSWWSYY and QGS. The CDR3 has 16 residues. The CDR3 loop is CALGERDFSGTDKLIF. CDR3 DNA: TGTGCTCTTGGGGAACGGGACTTCTCGGGGACCGATAAACTCATCTTT.

This clone was observed a few times. The protein that TCRdb holds for this DNA derives from a much larger clone and differs from the translated DNA at residue 12, which likely indicates a read error; the protein shown here is translated from the DNA. This chain connects TRDV1 to TRDJ1, with D tentatively TRDD2 (7 bases). The J gene, absent from TCRdb, was called here by matching the DNA to germline. The CDR3 contains 21 residues. The germline gives CDR1 TSWWSYY, CDR2 QGS. Trimming took 1 base from V and 0 from J, leaving 27 bases between them. In DNA form, the CDR3 reads TGTGCTCTTGGGGAACCGATCCGAATTTCCTACTGGGTCTCGTACACCGATAAACTCATCTTT. Translating gives CALGEPIRISYWVSYTDKLIF.

This clone was picked up many times. The J gene is TRDJ1, the V gene TRDV1, with 13 bases fitting TRDD3. Losses at the gene ends were 0 bases for V and 0 bases for J; bases not matched to a gene: 13. Germline CDR1 TSWWSYY, CDR2 QGS. The CDR3 length is 21 residues. The CDR3 spells CALGELTYWGIREGYTDKLIF. The CDR3, as DNA: TGTGCTCTTGGGGAACTAACCTACTGGGGGATACGCGAGGGCTACACCGATAAACTCATCTTT.

A few counts support this clone. TCRdb shows a much larger clone's protein in place of this DNA's translation, and the two differ at residue 7, likely through a read error; the protein shown is translated from the DNA. V and J are TRDV3 and TRDJ1; perhaps TRDD2 as D (6 bases). The CDR3 is made up of 16 amino acids. Trimming cost V 4 bases and J 6 bases, with 27 bases left between them. The germline gives CDR1 TVYSNPD, CDR2 GDNSRS (reference sequence). CDR3 DNA sequence: TGTGCCTCTCCTACGGCCTTGGAGATAGGCTGGCATAAACTCATCTTT. This gives the protein CASPTALEIGWHKLIF.

At least ten counts were recorded for this clone. The database protein in TCRdb disagrees with the DNA translation at residue 14; the sequence shown here was translated from the DNA. The chain carries TRDV1 and TRDJ1; 8 bases agree with TRDD3. Germline V gives CDR1 TSWWSYY, CDR2 QGS. The length of the CDR3 is 20 residues. V dropped 3 bases and J dropped 0; count of bases not matched to a gene: 18. The CDR3 bases are TGTGCTCTTGGGGAGCATATATTACTGGGGGGAAACTGGCACACCGATAAACTCATCTTT. Encoded protein: CALGEHILLGGNWHTDKLIF.

This clone has only a few counts. This DNA translates differently at residue 8 from the TCRdb protein, which is that of a much larger clone; a read error is likely, and the protein shown is the DNA's own translation. This chain links TRDV2 with TRDJ3; D ambiguous. TCRdb lists no J gene, so it was determined here by aligning the DNA to germline. Looked up from germline, CDR1 is GEAIGNYY and CDR2 is EKD. There are 19 residues in the CDR3. The ends were cut back, 0 bases at V and 0 bases at J, with 14 bases in the middle. CDR3 amino acids: CACDTVSHPFSWDTRQMFF. The CDR3 DNA is TGTGCCTGTGACACCGTGTCCCACCCCTTCTCCTGGGACACCCGACAGATGTTTTTC.